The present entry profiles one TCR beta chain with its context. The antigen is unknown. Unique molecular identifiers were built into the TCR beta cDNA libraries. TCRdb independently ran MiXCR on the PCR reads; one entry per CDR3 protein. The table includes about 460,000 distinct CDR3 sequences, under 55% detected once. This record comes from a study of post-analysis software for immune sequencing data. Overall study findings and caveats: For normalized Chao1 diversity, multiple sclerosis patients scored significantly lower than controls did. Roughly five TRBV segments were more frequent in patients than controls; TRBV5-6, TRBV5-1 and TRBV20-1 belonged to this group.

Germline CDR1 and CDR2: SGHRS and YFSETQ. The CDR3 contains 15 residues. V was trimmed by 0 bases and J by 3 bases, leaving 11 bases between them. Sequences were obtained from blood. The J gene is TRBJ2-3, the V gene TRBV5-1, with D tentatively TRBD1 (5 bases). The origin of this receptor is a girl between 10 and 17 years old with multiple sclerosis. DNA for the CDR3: TGCGCCAGCAGCTTGGGCAGGGTTCAGACAGATACGCAGTATTTT. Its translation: CASSLGRVQTDTQYF.